This T cell receptor beta chain appears in the sequencing data of a study of lymphopenia after photon versus proton radiotherapy. Data came from immunoSEQ multiplex PCR; TCRdb stores just in-frame clones and leaves some out. The data contain about 45,000 clones, roughly 87% of them singletons. In this sample, this clone turned up once. Its antigen is undetermined. Study observations and caveats: Only patients who died were analyzed for survival; proton advantage is unproven. After lymphocyte nadir, photon-treated repertoires showed oligoclonal expansion, especially CD8+ Temra. Larger post-nadir TCR diversity loss correlated inversely with survival in deceased patients. Photon-treated patients lost naive T cells and TCR diversity; proton-treated stayed stable.

The specimen was peripheral blood, collected from a patient treated with photon-based radiotherapy. This sequence was found in a middle-aged man with gastric cancer.

The CDR3 sequence is CASSQHPSPTSTDTQYF. For the CDR3, the DNA is TGTGCCAGCAGCCAACACCCTTCCCCAACTAGCACAGATACGCAGTATTTT. The chain carries TRBV9 and TRBJ2-3; D gene uncertain. Deletions cut 4 bases from V and 0 bases from J, with 18 bases between. Germline CDR1 SGDLS, CDR2 YYNGEE. The CDR3 contains 17 residues.